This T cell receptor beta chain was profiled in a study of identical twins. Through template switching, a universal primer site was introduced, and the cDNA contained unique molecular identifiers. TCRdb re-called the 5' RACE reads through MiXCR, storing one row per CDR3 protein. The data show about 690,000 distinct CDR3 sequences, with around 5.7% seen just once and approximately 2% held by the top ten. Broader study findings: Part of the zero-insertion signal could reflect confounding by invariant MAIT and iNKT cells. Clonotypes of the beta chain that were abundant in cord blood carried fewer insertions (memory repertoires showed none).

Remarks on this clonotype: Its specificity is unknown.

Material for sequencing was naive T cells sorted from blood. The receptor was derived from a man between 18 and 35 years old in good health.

CDR3 DNA: TGTGCCAGCAGCAGGACTAGCGGGCCTCGCTACGAGCAGTACTTC. Translating gives CASSRTSGPRYEQYF. The chain has TRBV3-1 and TRBJ2-7; 11 nucleotides match TRBD2. The V gene end was trimmed by 5 bases and the J gene end by 3 bases; junction bases not matched to a gene: 6. This CDR3 contains 15 residues. Germline V gene lookup returns CDR1 LGHDT and CDR2 YNNKEL (reference sequence).